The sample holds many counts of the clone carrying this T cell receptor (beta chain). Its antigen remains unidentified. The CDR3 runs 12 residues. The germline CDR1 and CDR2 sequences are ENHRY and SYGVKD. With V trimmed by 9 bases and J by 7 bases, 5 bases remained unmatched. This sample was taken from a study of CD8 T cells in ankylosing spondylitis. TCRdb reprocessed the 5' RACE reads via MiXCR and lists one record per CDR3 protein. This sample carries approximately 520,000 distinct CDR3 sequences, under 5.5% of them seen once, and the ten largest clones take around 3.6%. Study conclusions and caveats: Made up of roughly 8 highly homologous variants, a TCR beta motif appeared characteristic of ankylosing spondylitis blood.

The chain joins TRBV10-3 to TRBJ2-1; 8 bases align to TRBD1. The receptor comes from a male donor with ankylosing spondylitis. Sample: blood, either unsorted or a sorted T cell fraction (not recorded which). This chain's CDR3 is CAIKDRANEQFF. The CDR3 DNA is TGTGCCATTAAGGACAGGGCAAATGAGCAGTTCTTC.